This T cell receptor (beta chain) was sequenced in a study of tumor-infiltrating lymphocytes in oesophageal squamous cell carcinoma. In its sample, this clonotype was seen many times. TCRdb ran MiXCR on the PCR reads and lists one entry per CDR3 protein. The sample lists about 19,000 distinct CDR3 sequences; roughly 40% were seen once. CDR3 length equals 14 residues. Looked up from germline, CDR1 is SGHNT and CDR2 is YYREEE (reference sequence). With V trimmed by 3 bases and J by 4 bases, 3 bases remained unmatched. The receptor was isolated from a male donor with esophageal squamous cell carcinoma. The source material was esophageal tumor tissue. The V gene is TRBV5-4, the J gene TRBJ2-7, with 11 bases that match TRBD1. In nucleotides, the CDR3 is TGTGCCAGCAGCTCCGGACAGGGGGCATACGAGCAGTACTTC. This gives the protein CASSSGQGAYEQYF.